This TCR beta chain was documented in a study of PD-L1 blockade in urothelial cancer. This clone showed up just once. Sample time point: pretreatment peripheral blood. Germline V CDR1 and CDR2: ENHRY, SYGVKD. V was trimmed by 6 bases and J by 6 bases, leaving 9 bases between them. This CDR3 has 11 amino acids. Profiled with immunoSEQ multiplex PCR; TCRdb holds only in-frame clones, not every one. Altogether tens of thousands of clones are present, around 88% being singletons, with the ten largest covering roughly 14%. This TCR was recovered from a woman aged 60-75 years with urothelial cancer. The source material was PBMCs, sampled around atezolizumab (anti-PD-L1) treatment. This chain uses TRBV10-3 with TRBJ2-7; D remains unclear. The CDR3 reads CAISPGGEQYF. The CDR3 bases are TGTGCCATCAGCCCTGGCGGCGAGCAGTACTTC.